This T cell receptor beta chain was captured in a study of blood T cell repertoires in COVID-19. The overall study: Acute and convalescent COVID-19 specimens originated in the United States, Italy and Spain. T cells, B-cell-depleted T cells, or PBMCs provided the cDNA or gDNA that served as material.

The germline V gene has CDR1 SGHDN and CDR2 FVKESK. V dropped 5 bases and J dropped 2; count of bases not matched to a gene: 5. This CDR3 has 16 amino acids. In the original processing: Reference gene primer amplification gave nucleated cell count estimates. Generated by immunoSEQ multiplex PCR, the TCRdb table keeps only in-frame clones and is missing some. The D gene and trimming were derived from the DNA, and the V and J assignments and clone size from that table. Among just over 150,000 clones listed, 80% to 90% were seen once. What was sequenced was peripheral blood. This clonotype was sampled from a woman aged 40 to 50 with acute or convalescent COVID-19. V gene TRBV14 combines with J gene TRBJ2-1, with 11 positions matching TRBD2. The CDR3 DNA reads TGTGCCAGCAGCGGGAGACTAGCGGGGCCCTACAATGAGCAGTTCTTC. It translates to CASSGRLAGPYNEQFF. Complete variable domain (other parts from reference TRBV14 and TRBJ2-1): EAGVTQFPSHSVIEKGQTVTLRCDPISGHDNLYWYRRVMGKEIKFLLHFVKESKQDESGMPNNRFLAERTGGTYSTLKVQPAELEDSGVYFCASSGRLAGPYNEQFFGPGTRLTVL.